These 21 T cell receptor beta chains share one sample of origin, sequenced in a study of blood T cells in healthy people across ages. The second PCR ran roughly 7 to 12 cycles with a sample-barcoded 5' primer and J-beta primers. TCRdb re-called the 5' RACE reads through MiXCR, storing one row per CDR3 protein. The table lists roughly 730,000 distinct CDR3 sequences, 45% to 70% of them singletons, with around 24% in the top ten. Sequenced material: blood. These receptors all stem from a man aged 40-50 years in good health.

There are a few counts of this clonotype. V is TRBV5-1 and J is TRBJ2-1, with D possibly being TRBD1 or TRBD2 (5 bases each). V was pared by 1 base and J by 9 bases, with 17 bases between. The CDR3 has 15 residues. From germline, CDR1 is SGHRS and CDR2 YFSETQ. This CDR3 reads CASSLLAPGAGEQFF. The CDR3, as DNA: TGCGCCAGCAGCTTGTTAGCCCCCGGGGCGGGTGAGCAGTTCTTC.

The V and J genes are TRBV18 and TRBJ1-4; D possibly corresponds to TRBD1 (6 bases). There are 13 residues in the CDR3. The V gene's germline CDR1 is KGHSH and CDR2 LQKENI. Trimming took 1 base from V and 8 from J, leaving 8 bases between them. The CDR3: CASSPRGAEKLFF. CDR3 bases: TGTGCCAGCTCACCACGGGGGGCCGAAAAACTGTTTTTT.

The rearrangement uses TRBV10-3 and TRBJ1-2; 10 bases agree with TRBD1. The trim removed 4 bases at V and 4 bases at J, leaving 15 bases unmatched. CDR1 ENHRY and CDR2 SYGVKD come from the germline V gene. The CDR3 is 18 amino acids. The CDR3 DNA is TGTGCCATCAGTGCCATATTCGCCGGGACAGGGGTCAGCTATGGCTACACCTTC. Its translation is CAISAIFAGTGVSYGYTF.

The rearrangement links TRBV7-9 to TRBJ2-3; D unclear. CDR1 SEHNR and CDR2 FQNEAQ come from the germline V gene (reference sequence). The CDR3 is 15 amino acids. The CDR3 protein is CALPHLGMGTDTQYF. The DNA of the CDR3 is TGTGCATTGCCCCACCTGGGGATGGGCACAGATACGCAGTATTTT. The variable domain in full, completed from reference TRBV7-9 and TRBJ2-3, reads DTGVSQNPRHKITKRGQNVTFRCDPISEHNRLYWYRQTLGQGPEFLTYFQNEAQLEKSRLLSDRFSAERPKGSFSTLEIQRTEQGDSAMYLCALPHLGMGTDTQYFGPGTRLTVL.

In its sample, this clonotype was seen many times. The chain couples TRBV14 to TRBJ1-2; D remains unclear. The CDR3 contains 13 residues. The germline gives CDR1 SGHDN, CDR2 FVKESK. Trimming left V 4 bases short and J 0 bases short, with 6 bases between. DNA for the CDR3: TGTGCCAGCAGCCCAGCTCCTAACTATGGCTACACCTTC. Translating it yields CASSPAPNYGYTF. Full variable domain (outside the CDR3, taken from reference TRBV14 and TRBJ1-2): EAGVTQFPSHSVIEKGQTVTLRCDPISGHDNLYWYRRVMGKEIKFLLHFVKESKQDESGMPNNRFLAERTGGTYSTLKVQPAELEDSGVYFCASSPAPNYGYTFGSGTRLTVV.

The chain employs TRBV2 and TRBJ2-3, with D unresolved. The CDR3 covers 17 residues. CDR1 and CDR2 from the germline V gene are SNHLY and FYNNEI. V lost 4 bases to trimming and J lost 10 bases, with 27 bases between them. The CDR3 spells CASSVRPVDQWAESQYF. The CDR3 bases are TGTGCCAGCAGTGTCCGCCCAGTCGATCAGTGGGCGGAATCGCAGTATTTT.

The genes are TRBV20-1 and TRBJ1-1; tentative D call: TRBD1 (6 bases). Germline CDR1 DFQATT, CDR2 SNEGSKA (reference sequence). The CDR3 loop spans 14 amino acids. V lost 0 bases, J lost 5 bases, and 13 bases lay in between. CDR3 sequence: CSARETGGRTEAFF. The DNA of the CDR3 is TGCAGTGCTAGAGAAACCGGGGGGCGTACTGAAGCTTTCTTT.

The chain has TRBV20-1 and TRBJ2-5, with 7 nucleotides matching TRBD1. The germline V gene has CDR1 DFQATT and CDR2 SNEGSKA (reference sequence). This CDR3 is built from 13 residues. V trimming: 3 bases; J trimming: 3 bases; junction bases outside the gene matches: 4. The chain's CDR3 is CSASGQGEETQYF. DNA for the CDR3: TGCAGTGCTAGTGGGCAGGGGGAAGAGACCCAGTACTTC.

This clonotype turned up a few times. This rearrangement joins TRBV29-1 to TRBJ1-2; 8 nucleotides agree with TRBD1. In germline, CDR1 is SQVTM, CDR2 ANQGSEA. Trimming cost V 4 bases and J 5 bases; bases outside gene matches: 6. The CDR3 runs 13 residues. Here the CDR3 DNA reads TGCAGCGTTGTGACAGGGGTAGAGTATGGCTACACCTTC. This codes for CSVVTGVEYGYTF.

The chain couples TRBV4-1 to TRBJ2-7; D not certain. Trimming took off 0 bases at V and 3 bases at J, with 9 bases between the two ends. Germline CDR1 reads MGHRA; CDR2 reads YSYEKL. The CDR3 is made up of 14 amino acids. CDR3 region: CASSQDGNYYEQYF. DNA of the CDR3: TGCGCCAGCAGCCAAGATGGAAATTACTACGAGCAGTACTTC.

The chain is built from TRBV10-3 and TRBJ1-1; D not certain. V lost 6 bases to trimming and J lost 3 bases, with 14 bases between them. The CDR3 contains 14 residues. CDR1 is ENHRY, CDR2 SYGVKD, per germline. CDR3 nucleotide sequence: TGTGCCATCAGGTTGGCGGTAAGGGACACTGAAGCTTTCTTT. Translation gives CAIRLAVRDTEAFF.

The rearrangement links TRBV24-1 to TRBJ2-7; no clear D. This CDR3 contains 14 residues. Per the germline V gene, CDR1 is KGHDR and CDR2 is SFDVKD. V shed 7 bases and J shed 1 base, with 13 bases lying between them. The CDR3 bases are TGTGCCACCAGCGCACCCCCTCCTTCCTACGAGCAGTACTTC. It specifies CATSAPPPSYEQYF.

V and J are TRBV7-2 and TRBJ2-5, with 7 bases that match TRBD1. The CDR3 length is 14 residues. CDR1 is SGHTA and CDR2 is FQGNSA in the germline V gene. V shed 5 bases and J 4 bases; nucleotides not matched to a gene: 7. For the CDR3, the DNA is TGTGCCAGCAGCACGACAGGGAATCGAGAGACCCAGTACTTC. This codes for CASSTTGNRETQYF. Supplemented by reference TRBV7-2 and TRBJ2-5, the full variable domain reads GAGVSQSPSNKVTEKGKDVELRCDPISGHTALYWYRQSLGQGLEFLIYFQGNSAPDKSGLPSDRFSAERTGGSVSTLTIQRTQQEDSAVYLCASSTTGNRETQYFGPGTRLLVL.

This clonotype has only a few counts. V and J are TRBV13 and TRBJ2-3; tentatively, D is TRBD1 or TRBD2 (6 bases each). The V gene's germline CDR1 is PRHDT and CDR2 FYEKMQ (reference sequence). This CDR3 contains 15 residues. The V and J ends lost 9 bases and 4 bases respectively, with 20 bases between them. The CDR3 sequence is CASQGTLSGPDTQYF. The CDR3 DNA is TGTGCCAGTCAGGGGACTTTATCCGGTCCAGATACGCAGTATTTT.

In its sample, this clonotype was seen a few times. The rearrangement links TRBV20-1 to TRBJ1-2; 7 bases match TRBD1. The CDR3 contains 14 residues. CDR1 is DFQATT and CDR2 is SNEGSKA in the germline V gene (reference sequence). Trimming removed 0 bases from V and 6 bases from J; junction bases left unmatched: 7. CDR3 bases: TGCAGTGCTAGAGATTTTGACAGGGCCGATGGCTACACCTTC. It yields the protein CSARDFDRADGYTF.

V is TRBV11-2 and J is TRBJ1-1; D is perhaps TRBD1 (6 bases). Per germline, CDR1 SGHAT and CDR2 FQNNGV. V lost 1 base, J lost 5 bases, and 17 bases lay in between. This CDR3 comprises 16 residues. The CDR3 sequence is CASSLGAGGWDTEAFF. The CDR3 DNA follows: TGTGCCAGCAGCTTAGGGGCCGGGGGCTGGGATACTGAAGCTTTCTTT.

This rearrangement joins TRBV28 to TRBJ2-7; 7 bases agree with TRBD2. The junction had 9 bases not matched to a gene; V was cut back by 3 bases and J by 7 bases. This CDR3 is built from 14 residues. CDR1 MDHEN and CDR2 SYDVKM come from the germline V gene. CDR3 nucleotide sequence: TGTGCCAGCAGTTTCTTCGGGACTACTAATGAGCAGTACTTC. Translating gives CASSFFGTTNEQYF.

This clonotype was picked up a small number of times. V gene TRBV28 combines with J gene TRBJ2-5; 7 bases are a match to TRBD1. V lost 7 bases and J lost 0; bases outside the gene matches: 2. Germline-derived CDR1 and CDR2 are MDHEN and SYDVKM. The CDR3 runs to 13 residues. CDR3 in DNA: TGTGCCAGCAACAGGGGCTACCAAGAGACCCAGTACTTC. Translated, it gives CASNRGYQETQYF.

This clonotype was counted a few times. The chain uses TRBV7-3 and TRBJ2-3; D perhaps matches TRBD1 (6 bases). The V gene lost 5 bases and the J gene lost 0 bases, with 12 bases spanning the gap. The germline CDR1 and CDR2 sequences are SGHTA and FQGTGA. CDR3 size: 15 residues. The CDR3 region is CASSQDRSSTDTQYF. CDR3 coding DNA: TGTGCCAGCAGCCAGGACAGATCTAGCACAGATACGCAGTATTTT. The full variable domain, with the rest looked up from reference TRBV7-3 and TRBJ2-3, is GAGVSQTPSNKVTEKGKYVELRCDPISGHTALYWYRQSLGQGPEFLIYFQGTGAADDSGLPNDRFFAVRPEGSVSTLKIQRTERGDSAVYLCASSQDRSSTDTQYFGPGTRLTVL.

This rearrangement joins TRBV7-6 to TRBJ2-3; 14 bases line up with TRBD2. J was trimmed by 9 bases and V by 5 bases; bases with no gene match: 7. Germline CDR1 reads SGHVS; CDR2 reads FNYEAQ. This CDR3 is 15 amino acids long. The CDR3 reads CASSLGTSGSRTQYF. In nucleotides, the CDR3 is TGTGCCAGCAGCCTGGGGACTAGCGGGAGTCGAACGCAGTATTTT. Looking up the rest from reference TRBV7-6 and TRBJ2-3 gives the full variable domain: GAGVSQSPRYKVTKRGQDVALRCDPISGHVSLYWYRQALGQGPEFLTYFNYEAQQDKSGLPNDRFSAERPEGSISTLTIQRTEQRDSAMYRCASSLGTSGSRTQYFGPGTRLTVL.

The rearrangement links TRBV20-1 to TRBJ1-6, with D hard to call. Trimming removed 6 bases from V and 5 bases from J, with 14 bases in between. The CDR3 loop spans 14 amino acids. Germline assignment: CDR1 DFQATT and CDR2 SNEGSKA (reference sequence). As DNA, the CDR3 is TGCAGTGCCAGTCCGGGAAGAAATAATTCACCCCTCCACTTT. Encoded protein: CSASPGRNNSPLHF.